These 3 T cell receptor beta chains originate from one sample sequenced in a study of identifying expanded T cells in peripheral blood. This table comes from immunoSEQ multiplex PCR, and its TCRdb copy is limited to in-frame clones, with some not included. The table lists over 100,000 clones, 88% of them singletons. Source material: blood. The source of these receptors is a person between 18 and 75 years old in good health.

This clone has just one count. V usage is TRBV21-1 and J usage is TRBJ2-7; the table names TRBD2, a call not compared with the DNA. TRBV21-1 is classified as a pseudogene. The CDR3 has 13 amino acids. DNA for the CDR3: TGTGCCAGCAGCAAAAGGTACCGGGACGAGCAGTACTTC. This gives the protein CASSKRYRDEQYF.

The rearrangement uses TRBV7-9 and TRBJ1-2; TRBD1 matches at 10 bases. The CDR3 length is 16 residues. From germline, CDR1 is SEHNR and CDR2 FQNEAQ (reference sequence). V trimming: 4 bases; J trimming: 4 bases; junction bases outside the gene matches: 9. The CDR3 DNA sequence: TGTGCCAGCAGCTCCGGGACAGGGGTTTTCGGCTATGGCTACACCTTC. This encodes CASSSGTGVFGYGYTF.

The rearrangement links TRBV29-1 to TRBJ1-2; TRBD1 might be the D (5 bases). The germline V gene encodes CDR1 SQVTM and CDR2 ANQGSEA. The germline V and J ends were trimmed by 4 bases and 5 bases, with 11 bases remaining between them. The CDR3 consists of 12 residues. CDR3 region: CSVATGIYGYTF. The CDR3 region has the DNA TGCAGCGTTGCCACAGGCATATATGGCTACACCTTC.